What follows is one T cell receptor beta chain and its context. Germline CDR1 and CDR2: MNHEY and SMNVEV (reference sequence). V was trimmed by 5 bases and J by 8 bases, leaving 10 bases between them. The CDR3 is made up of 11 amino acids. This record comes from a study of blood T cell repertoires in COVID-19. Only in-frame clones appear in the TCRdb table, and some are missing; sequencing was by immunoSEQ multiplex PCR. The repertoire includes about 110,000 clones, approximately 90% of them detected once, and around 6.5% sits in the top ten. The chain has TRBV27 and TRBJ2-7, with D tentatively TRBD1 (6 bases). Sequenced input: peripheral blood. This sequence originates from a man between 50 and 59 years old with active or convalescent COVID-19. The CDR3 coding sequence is TGTGCCAGCAGTACAGGGTTTAAGCAGTACTTC. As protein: CASSTGFKQYF.